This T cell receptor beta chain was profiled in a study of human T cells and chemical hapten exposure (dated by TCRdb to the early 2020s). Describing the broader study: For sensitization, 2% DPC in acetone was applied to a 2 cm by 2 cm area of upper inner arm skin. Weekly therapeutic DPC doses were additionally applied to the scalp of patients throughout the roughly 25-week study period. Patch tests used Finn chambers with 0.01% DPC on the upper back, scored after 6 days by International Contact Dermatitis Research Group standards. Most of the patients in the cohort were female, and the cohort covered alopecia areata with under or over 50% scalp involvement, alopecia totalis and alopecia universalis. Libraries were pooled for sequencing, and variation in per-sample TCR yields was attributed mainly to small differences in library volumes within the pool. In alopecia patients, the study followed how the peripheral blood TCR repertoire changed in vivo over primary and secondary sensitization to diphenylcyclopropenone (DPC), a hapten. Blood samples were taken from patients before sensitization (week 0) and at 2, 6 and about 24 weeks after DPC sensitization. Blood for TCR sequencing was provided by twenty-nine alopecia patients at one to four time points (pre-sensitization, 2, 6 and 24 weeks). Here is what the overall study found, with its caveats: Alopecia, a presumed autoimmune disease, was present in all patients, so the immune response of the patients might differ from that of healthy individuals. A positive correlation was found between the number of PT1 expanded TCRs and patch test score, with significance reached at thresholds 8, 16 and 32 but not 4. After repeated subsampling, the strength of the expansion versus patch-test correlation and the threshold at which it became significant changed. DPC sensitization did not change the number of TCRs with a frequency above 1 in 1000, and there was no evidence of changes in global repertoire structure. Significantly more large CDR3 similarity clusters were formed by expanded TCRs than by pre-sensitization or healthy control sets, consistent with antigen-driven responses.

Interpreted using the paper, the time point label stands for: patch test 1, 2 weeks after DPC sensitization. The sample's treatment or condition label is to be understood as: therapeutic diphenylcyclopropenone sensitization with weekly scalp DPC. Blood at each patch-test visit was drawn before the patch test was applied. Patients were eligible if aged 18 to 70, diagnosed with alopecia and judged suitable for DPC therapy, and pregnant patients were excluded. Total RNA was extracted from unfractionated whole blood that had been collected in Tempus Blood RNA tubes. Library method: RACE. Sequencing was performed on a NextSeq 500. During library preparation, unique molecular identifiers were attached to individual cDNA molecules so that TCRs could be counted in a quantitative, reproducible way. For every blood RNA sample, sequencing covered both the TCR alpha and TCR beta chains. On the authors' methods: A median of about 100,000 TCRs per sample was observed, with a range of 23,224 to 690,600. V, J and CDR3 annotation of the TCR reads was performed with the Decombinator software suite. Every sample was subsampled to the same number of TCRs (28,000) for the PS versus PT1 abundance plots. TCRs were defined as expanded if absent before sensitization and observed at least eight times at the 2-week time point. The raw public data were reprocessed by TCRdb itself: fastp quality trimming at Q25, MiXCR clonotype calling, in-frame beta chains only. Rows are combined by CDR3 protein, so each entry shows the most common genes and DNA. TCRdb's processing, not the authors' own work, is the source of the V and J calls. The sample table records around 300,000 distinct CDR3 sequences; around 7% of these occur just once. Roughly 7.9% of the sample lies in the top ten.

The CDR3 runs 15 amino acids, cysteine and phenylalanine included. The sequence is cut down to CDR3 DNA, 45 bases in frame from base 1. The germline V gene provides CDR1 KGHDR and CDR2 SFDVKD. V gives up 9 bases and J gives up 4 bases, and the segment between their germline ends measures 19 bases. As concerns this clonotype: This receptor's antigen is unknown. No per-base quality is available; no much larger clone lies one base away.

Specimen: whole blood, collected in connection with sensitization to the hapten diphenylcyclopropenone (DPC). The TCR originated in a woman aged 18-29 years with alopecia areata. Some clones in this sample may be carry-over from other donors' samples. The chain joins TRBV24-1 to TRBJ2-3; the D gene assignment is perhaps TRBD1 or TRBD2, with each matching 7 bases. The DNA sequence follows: TGTGCCACCGCAGGGGGGGGATTTGGTGCAGATACGCAGTATTTT. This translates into CATAGGGFGADTQYF.